Described below is a single T cell receptor beta chain sequence and its context. With 4 bases removed from V and 2 bases from J, the gap between germline ends came to 18 bases. CDR3 size: 17 residues. Germline loops: CDR1 SGHTA, CDR2 FQGNSA. Reverse transcription of about 0.5 to 1 ug RNA used random hexamers. Amplification of TCR beta CDR3 spanned 54 Vbeta and 13 Jbeta via immunoSEQ multiplex PCR. TCRdb used MiXCR to reprocess the immunoSEQ multiplex PCR reads, holding one entry per CDR3 protein. The data hold about 50,000 distinct CDR3 sequences, with around 93% observed a single time. This specimen belongs to a study of CD8 T cells in Susac syndrome. Sequencing targeted TCR beta in blood CD8+ and CD4+ T cells. TEMRA cells were enriched by FACS, while CD8+ and CD4+ T cells were obtained through a negative isolation that was performed magnetically.

The sequence was collected from a human donor with multiple sclerosis. The chain couples TRBV7-2 to TRBJ2-1; TRBD1 or TRBD2 may be the D gene (5 bases each). Sequencing was done on a sample of CD8+ T cells from PBMCs. The CDR3 loop reads CASSSRGKGEPYNEQFF. For the CDR3, the DNA is TGTGCCAGCAGCTCCCGGGGTAAAGGGGAACCCTACAATGAGCAGTTCTTC. The entire variable domain, with the rest obtained from reference TRBV7-2 and TRBJ2-1, is as follows: GAGVSQSPSNKVTEKGKDVELRCDPISGHTALYWYRQSLGQGLEFLIYFQGNSAPDKSGLPSDRFSAERTGGSVSTLTIQRTQQEDSAVYLCASSSRGKGEPYNEQFFGPGTRLTVL.